This TCR beta chain comes out of a study of cytotoxic CD8 clonotypes in ibrutinib-treated CLL. CDR1 is SEHNR and CDR2 is FQNEAQ in the germline V gene (reference sequence). This CDR3 spans 14 amino acids. Trimming left V 5 bases short and J 6 bases short, with 14 bases between. Whole-study results and caveats: Shared public clonotypes were rare, and on treatment they either got smaller or stayed the same. Higher clonality was seen at ibrutinib response and a return toward baseline at progression. Circulating CD8+ T-cell counts were tracked by baseline clonality, which exceeded that of age-matched healthy donors.

Details on this clone: As yet, its antigen is unknown.

TCRdb keeps only in-frame clones here, not all; method: immunoSEQ multiplex PCR. Among fewer than 90,000 clones listed, about 86% were seen once. The chain employs TRBV7-9 and TRBJ2-1; D possibly corresponds to TRBD1 (5 bases). The sample was PBMCs, taken before ibrutinib treatment. This clonotype was obtained from a human donor with chronic lymphocytic leukemia. The CDR3 sequence: CASSHGQGGNEQFF. The CDR3 DNA reads TGTGCCAGCAGCCACGGGCAGGGCGGCAATGAGCAGTTCTTC. Looking up the rest from reference TRBV7-9 and TRBJ2-1 gives the full variable domain: DTGVSQNPRHKITKRGQNVTFRCDPISEHNRLYWYRQTLGQGPEFLTYFQNEAQLEKSRLLSDRFSAERPKGSFSTLEIQRTEQGDSAMYLCASSHGQGGNEQFFGPGTRLTVL.